These 14 T cell receptor beta chains share one sample of origin, sequenced in a study of radiotherapy plus CTLA-4 blockade in lung cancer. Profiled with immunoSEQ multiplex PCR; TCRdb holds only in-frame clones, not every one. Seen here are tens of thousands of clones, about 76% observed once, and the top ten hold less than 3%. The specimen was peripheral blood, collected from a patient treated with radiotherapy plus ipilimumab. These TCRs come from a human donor with non-small cell lung cancer whose response to radiotherapy plus ipilimumab could not be evaluated.

This chain connects TRBV9 to TRBJ2-7, with 9 bases lining up with TRBD2. This CDR3 comprises 14 residues. Per the germline V gene, CDR1 is SGDLS and CDR2 is YYNGEE. The V and J ends lost 3 bases and 3 bases, in that order; junction bases with no gene match: 4. The CDR3 nucleotides are TGTGCCAGCAGCGCACTAGCGGGCGACTACGAGCAGTACTTC. Its protein product is CASSALAGDYEQYF.

CDR3 bases: TGTGCCAGCAGCCGAGTTCTGGAGGGAGGGCTGTTTTTT. This gives the protein CASSRVLEGGLFF. V gene TRBV28 combines with J gene TRBJ1-4; D gene ambiguous. CDR1 is MDHEN and CDR2 is SYDVKM in the germline V gene. Trimming took 6 bases from V and 14 from J, leaving 19 bases between them. The CDR3 length is 13 residues. Full variable domain (rest looked up from reference TRBV28 and TRBJ1-4): DVKVTQSSRYLVKRTGEKVFLECVQDMDHENMFWYRQDPGLGLRLIYFSYDVKMKEKGDIPEGYSVSREKKERFSLILESASTNQTSMYLCASSRVLEGGLFFGSGTQLSVL.

This clone has only one observation. The chain carries TRBV19 and TRBJ1-1; 8 nucleotides agree with TRBD1. CDR1 is LNHDA and CDR2 is SQIVND in the germline V gene (reference sequence). The V gene end was trimmed by 1 base and the J gene end by 1 base; junction bases not matched to a gene: 2. This CDR3 region has 15 residues. The CDR3 region is CASSIAGTGNTEAFF. In nucleotides, the CDR3 is TGTGCCAGTAGTATAGCCGGGACAGGGAACACTGAAGCTTTCTTT.

V usage is TRBV6-1 and J usage is TRBJ2-7; 8 bases agree with TRBD1. J gave up 0 bases and V 7 bases, and 8 bases lay outside the gene matches. Germline lookup yields CDR1 MNHNS and CDR2 SASEGT. This CDR3 contains 15 residues. The CDR3 region is CASKTGTGVSYEQYF. The CDR3 nucleotides read TGTGCCAGCAAGACCGGGACAGGCGTCTCCTACGAGCAGTACTTC.

As to this clone: A junction boundary mismatches the germline segment, possibly from a read error. The rearrangement joins TRBV6-5 to TRBJ1-4; D may be TRBD1 (6 bases). Per germline, CDR1 MNHEY and CDR2 SVGAGI. The CDR3 covers 14 residues. The CDR3 protein is CASSYGGAGEKLLF. In nucleotides, the CDR3 is TGTGCCAGCAGTTATGGGGGGGCTGGGGAAAAACTGCTTTTT.

In this sample, this clone turned up once. The chain couples TRBV4-2 to TRBJ2-1; a possible D gene is TRBD2 (5 bases). V was shortened by 4 bases and J by 2 bases, with 12 bases between the two germline ends. The CDR3 sequence is 15 residues long. Germline V gives CDR1 LGHNA, CDR2 YNFKEQ. Written as DNA, the CDR3 is TGTGCCAGCAGCCCAACCATCGGGACCTACAATGAGCAGTTCTTC. Its protein is CASSPTIGTYNEQFF.

The sample holds one count of this clone. V usage is TRBV4-3 and J usage is TRBJ1-2, with 8 bases identical to TRBD1. The J segment lost 4 bases and the V segment lost 2 bases, leaving 18 bases of the junction unmatched. The CDR3 contains 19 residues. Germline V gives CDR1 LGHNA, CDR2 YSLEER. CDR3 nucleotides: TGCGCCAGCAGCCAACTGACCTACCGGGACAGGTCCTCCTCCTATGGCTACACCTTC. Translated, it gives CASSQLTYRDRSSSYGYTF.

The chain links TRBV2 to TRBJ2-4, with a possible D match to TRBD2 (5 bases). V dropped 3 bases and J dropped 6 bases, with 12 bases sitting between them. Per the germline V gene, CDR1 is SNHLY and CDR2 is FYNNEI. The CDR3 runs to 14 residues. This chain's CDR3 is CASSDFSSLNIQYF. In nucleotides, the CDR3 is TGTGCCAGCAGTGATTTTTCTAGCTTAAACATTCAGTACTTC.

This rearrangement joins TRBV2 to TRBJ1-6; D is ambiguous. Trimming took off 4 bases at V and 13 bases at J, with 14 bases between the two ends. The germline V gene encodes CDR1 SNHLY and CDR2 FYNNEI. The CDR3 runs to 13 residues. Here the CDR3 reads CASSGTAPRPLHF. CDR3 DNA: TGTGCCAGCAGTGGTACAGCCCCCCGGCCCCTCCACTTT.

This chain connects TRBV18 to TRBJ2-7; tentative D call: TRBD1 (5 bases). Germline V gives CDR1 KGHSH, CDR2 LQKENI. The CDR3 consists of 14 residues. The V and J ends lost 2 bases and 2 bases respectively, with 10 bases between them. In DNA, the CDR3 is TGTGCCAGCTCACCAGGACACCTAACCTACGAGCAGTACTTC. It specifies CASSPGHLTYEQYF.

The rearrangement joins TRBV11-2 to TRBJ1-1; D unclear. V shed 2 bases and J shed 5 bases, with 15 bases lying between them. The germline CDR1 and CDR2 sequences are SGHAT and FQNNGV. This CDR3 is 15 amino acids long. DNA for the CDR3: TGTGCCAGCAGCTTAAATCTACGAGCGGGGACTGAAGCTTTCTTT. It encodes CASSLNLRAGTEAFF.

This clone was counted a few times. The V call is TRBV10-3, the J call TRBJ2-7; 9 bases align to TRBD2. This CDR3 spans 13 amino acids. With V trimmed by 7 bases and J by 6 bases, 7 bases remained unmatched. Germline V CDR1 and CDR2: ENHRY, SYGVKD. CDR3 nucleotides: TGTGCCATCACCTCTAGCGGGATTAGCGAGCAGTACTTC. Its translation: CAITSSGISEQYF.

The CDR3 region is CASSDRTSVINEQYF. CDR3 DNA sequence: TGTGCCAGCAGTGATCGGACTAGCGTGATTAACGAGCAGTACTTC. V is TRBV2 and J is TRBJ2-7; 9 nucleotides match TRBD2. After removal of 3 bases from V and 5 bases from J, the junction contained 8 bases not matched to a gene. This CDR3 is built from 15 residues. Germline CDR1 SNHLY, CDR2 FYNNEI.

The V call is TRBV11-2, the J call TRBJ2-7, with a possible D match to TRBD1 (5 bases). CDR1 is SGHAT, CDR2 FQNNGV, per germline. This CDR3 region has 11 residues. Between the trimmed V and J ends, which lost 3 bases and 10 bases, there was a span of 10 bases. CDR3 coding DNA: TGTGCCAGCAGCTTTGCAGGGAACCAGTACTTC. It is translated as CASSFAGNQYF.